This T cell receptor (beta chain) was sequenced in a study of Ad26.COV2.S vaccination and SARS-CoV-2 variants. Study-wide points: Whether participants received vaccine or placebo, their non-spike TCR breadth was similar. Substantial post-vaccination breadth of spike-specific CD8+ and CD4+ T cell responses was reported.

Profiled with immunoSEQ multiplex PCR; TCRdb holds only in-frame clones, not every one. The table lists 430,000 or so clones, 89% of them singletons. The germline V gene has CDR1 SGHTA and CDR2 FQGTGA. Losses at the gene ends were 5 bases for V and 6 bases for J; bases not matched to a gene: 5. This CDR3 region has 13 residues. Treatment here: around 19 received Ad26.COV2.S at low or high dose, single or two shots; 5 received placebo; per-sample allocation not given. All samples were drawn on day 63, counting from the first vaccine or placebo injection. An Ad26 vector carrying the Wuhan-strain SARS-CoV-2 spike served as the vaccine. As concerns this clone: As yet, its antigen is unknown.

V gene TRBV7-3 combines with J gene TRBJ2-3; TRBD2 agrees at 7 bases. The sample was peripheral blood, taken in a trial of Ad26.COV2.S vaccine versus placebo. This receptor was obtained from a person between 18 and 65 years old who received the Ad26.COV2.S COVID-19 vaccine or a placebo. The CDR3 sequence is CASSPPGGDTQYF. DNA of the CDR3: TGTGCCAGCAGCCCCCCGGGGGGTGATACGCAGTATTTT.